The 5 T cell receptor beta chains below were found in one sample sequenced in a study of blood T cell repertoires in COVID-19 (dated by TCRdb to about 2020). Libraries were made using the immunoSEQ multiplex PCR assay. This is the immuneACCESS table as TCRdb keeps it, with only in-frame sequences that have V and J called. A part of the clones is gone; compared with another copy, unresolved V genes explain less than half, and the rest is unexplained. This sample comprises about 120,000 clones, 75% to 90% of them detected only once. The leading ten clones occupy around 30% of the sample. The specimen was peripheral blood. The source is a man aged 65-85 years with active or convalescent COVID-19.

This clone was found once. V is TRBV5-1 and J is TRBJ2-2; D may be TRBD2 (6 bases). The CDR3 runs to 17 residues. Germline CDR1 reads SGHRS; CDR2 reads YFSETQ. Trimming removed 2 bases from V and 0 bases from J, with 14 bases in between. CDR3 loop: CASSFFGGSSNTGELFF. CDR3 sequence (DNA): TGCGCCAGCAGCTTTTTTGGGGGGAGCTCGAACACCGGGGAGCTGTTTTTT. The full variable domain, its missing parts supplied by reference TRBV5-1 and TRBJ2-2, is KAGVTQTPRYLIKTRGQQVTLSCSPISGHRSVSWYQQTPGQGLQFLFEYFSETQRNKGNFPGRFSGRQFSNSRSEMNVSTLELGDSALYLCASSFFGGSSNTGELFFGEGSRLTVL.

V gene TRBV28 combines with J gene TRBJ2-7; 8 bases line up with TRBD1. Looked up from germline, CDR1 is MDHEN and CDR2 is SYDVKM. V was pared by 5 bases and J by 0 bases, with 6 bases of the junction left unmatched. CDR3 length equals 15 residues. This CDR3 is CASSPGDRSSYEQYF. The CDR3 region has the DNA TGTGCCAGCAGTCCGGGGGACAGGTCCTCCTACGAGCAGTACTTC.

The V call is TRBV27, the J call TRBJ2-7; the D gene is possibly TRBD2 (6 bases). The CDR3 length is 14 residues. CDR1 is MNHEY, CDR2 SMNVEV, per germline (reference sequence). V was pared by 6 bases and J by 6 bases, with 18 bases between. The CDR3 sequence is CASRGRDFPFEQYF. The CDR3 coding sequence is TGTGCCAGCAGGGGAAGGGACTTCCCTTTCGAGCAGTACTTC.

This rearrangement joins TRBV27 to TRBJ1-5; a weak D match, TRBD1 (5 bases). In germline, CDR1 is MNHEY, CDR2 SMNVEV (reference sequence). Trimming took off 3 bases at V and 2 bases at J, with 8 bases between the two ends. CDR3 length: 14 amino acids. The chain's CDR3 is CASSFTGGNQPQHF. The CDR3 nucleotides read TGTGCCAGCAGTTTTACGGGGGGCAATCAGCCCCAGCATTTT.

V and J are TRBV28 and TRBJ2-7, with TRBD1 identical over 7 bases. In germline, CDR1 is MDHEN, CDR2 SYDVKM. After removal of 6 bases from V and 0 bases from J, the junction contained 8 bases not matched to a gene. The CDR3 contains 15 residues. The DNA of the CDR3 is TGTGCCAGCAGACAACAGGGGACAAGCTCCTACGAGCAGTACTTC. As protein: CASRQQGTSSYEQYF.